Sequencing of this T cell receptor (beta chain) was carried out in a study of OX40 agonist ivuxolimab in advanced cancers. Some background on the complete study: Ivuxolimab was a fully human IgG2 agonistic monoclonal antibody targeting the costimulatory receptor OX40 (CD134). The paper describes the monotherapy dose-escalation part (N ≈ 52 patients) of the phase I trial of ivuxolimab. Intravenous ivuxolimab was administered to patients every 2 weeks at six dose levels: 0.01, 0.1, 0.3, 1.5, 3 and 10 mg/kg. In the dose-escalation cohort, 82.7% of patients were male, and the mean age was roughly 60 years, with a range of 23 to 79. Three dose-escalation patients achieved partial responses, one with hepatocellular carcinoma and two with cutaneous melanoma. Patients were allowed to have had prior anti-PD-1, anti-PD-L1 or anti-CTLA-4 therapy, and approximately 41% of the dose-escalation patients had previously received checkpoint inhibitors. Peripheral TCRbeta sequencing aimed to test whether ivuxolimab altered TCR sequence diversity and caused clonal T-cell expansion. Of the 50 to 55 dose-escalation patients, hepatocellular carcinoma was present in approximately 20, melanoma in approximately 15, renal cell carcinoma in 9 and head and neck cancer in 9.

To sequence the TCRbeta CDR3 region, genomic DNA was isolated from the sorted cells. The immunoSEQ Assay was used to sequence the TCRbeta CDR3 regions. The immuneACCESS repertoire file appears here via TCRdb, limited to in-frame rearrangements. These files lack a portion of the clones; in checked studies, under half of the deficit traces to unresolved V genes, and the cause of the others is not known. The sample has tens of thousands of clones on record, around 86% of them singletons. Around 0.73% of the sample lies in the top ten. Worth noting for this clone: Which antigen it targets is not known. Qualities for individual bases were not recorded, and no much larger clone is one base off.

For CDR1 and CDR2, the germline V gene lists SGHVS and FQNEAQ. V is clipped by 1 base and J by 4 bases, and the sequence between their germline boundaries is 5 bases long. The CDR3 runs 13 residues from the cysteine to the phenylalanine. The sequence is cut down to CDR3 DNA, 39 bases in frame from base 1. Patients with a history of autoimmune disease or receiving systemic immunosuppression were excluded from the trial. Peripheral blood for TCR sequencing was collected from all dose cohorts at baseline, on cycle 4 day 1, and on cycle 7 day 1. Samples were obtained from an open-label, multicenter, first-in-human phase I dose-escalation trial of ivuxolimab. Adults with locally advanced or metastatic melanoma, renal cell, hepatocellular, or head and neck squamous cell carcinoma were enrolled in the trial. Before TCR sequencing, CD4+ T cells and CD8+ T cells from peripheral blood were sorted into separate populations.

The research as a whole found: After ivuxolimab, expanded clones were on average more numerous among CD8+ T cells than among CD4+ T cells. At doses of 0.1 to 3.0 mg/kg, clonal expansion of both CD4+ and CD8+ blood T cells was observed from baseline to week 6. Low levels of normalized T-cell clonal expansion were also seen in some patients who did not respond. The antigen specificity of the peripheral T cells that underwent clonal expansion was not determined. In the 0.1-3.0 mg/kg groups, partial responders had among the lowest normalized peripheral clonal expansion, particularly in CD8+ T cells.

The sequence was obtained from an adult with an advanced solid tumor such as melanoma, head and neck, liver or kidney cancer. The material sequenced was CD4+ or CD8+ T cells sorted from blood, taken in a trial of the OX40 agonist ivuxolimab. The V and J genes are TRBV7-8 and TRBJ1-5, with no D gene named confidently. The DNA is TGTGCCAGCAGCTTAGTAAAGAATCAGCCCCAGCATTTT. Its protein reads: CASSLVKNQPQHF.